This TCR beta chain was profiled in a study of OX40 agonist ivuxolimab in advanced cancers. Notes on the study in general: Among some nonresponders, normalized T-cell clonal expansion was also low.

Anyone with autoimmune disease history or systemic immunosuppression was excluded. Sequencing used immunoSEQ multiplex PCR; TCRdb keeps in-frame clones, though not all of them. Of tens of thousands of clones in the sample, roughly 89% were seen once. Comment on this clone: Its antigen is unknown.

This CDR3 has 13 amino acids. The germline V and J ends were trimmed by 1 base and 14 bases, with 18 bases remaining between them. Looked up from germline, CDR1 is SGHRS and CDR2 is YFSETQ. The chain uses TRBV5-1 and TRBJ1-2, with D perhaps matching TRBD1 (5 bases). This TCR was recovered from an adult with an advanced solid tumor such as melanoma, head and neck, liver or kidney cancer. This material consisted of CD4+ or CD8+ T cells sorted from blood, taken in a trial of the OX40 agonist ivuxolimab. This CDR3 reads CASSLSQGTEGTF. In DNA form, the CDR3 reads TGCGCCAGCAGCTTGTCGCAGGGCACCGAGGGGACCTTC.